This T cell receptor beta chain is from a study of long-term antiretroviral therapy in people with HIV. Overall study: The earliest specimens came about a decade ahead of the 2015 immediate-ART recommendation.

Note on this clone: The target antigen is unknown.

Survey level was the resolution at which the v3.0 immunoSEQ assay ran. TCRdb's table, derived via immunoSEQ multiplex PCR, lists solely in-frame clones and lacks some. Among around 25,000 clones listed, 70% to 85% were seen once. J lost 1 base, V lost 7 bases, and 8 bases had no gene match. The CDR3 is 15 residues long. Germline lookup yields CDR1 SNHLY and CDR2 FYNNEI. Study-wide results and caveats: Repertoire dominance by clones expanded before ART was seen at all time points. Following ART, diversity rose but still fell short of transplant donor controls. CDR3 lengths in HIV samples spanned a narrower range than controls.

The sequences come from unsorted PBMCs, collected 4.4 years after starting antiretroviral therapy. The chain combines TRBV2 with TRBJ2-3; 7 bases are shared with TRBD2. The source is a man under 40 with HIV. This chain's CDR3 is CASTRASGRTDTQYF. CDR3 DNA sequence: TGTGCCAGCACCCGGGCTAGCGGTCGCACAGATACGCAGTATTTT.